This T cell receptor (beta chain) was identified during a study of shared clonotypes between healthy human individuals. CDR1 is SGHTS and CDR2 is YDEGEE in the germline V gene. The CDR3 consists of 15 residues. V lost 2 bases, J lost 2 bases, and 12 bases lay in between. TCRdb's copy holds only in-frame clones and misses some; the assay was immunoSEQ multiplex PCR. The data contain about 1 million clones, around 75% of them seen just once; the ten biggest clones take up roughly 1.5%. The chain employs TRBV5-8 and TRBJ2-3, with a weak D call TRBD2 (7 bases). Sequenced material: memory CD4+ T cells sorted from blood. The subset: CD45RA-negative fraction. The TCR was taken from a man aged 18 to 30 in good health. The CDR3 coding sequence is TGTGCCAGCAGCTTACGGGGGGCAATCACAGATACGCAGTATTTT. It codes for CASSLRGAITDTQYF.